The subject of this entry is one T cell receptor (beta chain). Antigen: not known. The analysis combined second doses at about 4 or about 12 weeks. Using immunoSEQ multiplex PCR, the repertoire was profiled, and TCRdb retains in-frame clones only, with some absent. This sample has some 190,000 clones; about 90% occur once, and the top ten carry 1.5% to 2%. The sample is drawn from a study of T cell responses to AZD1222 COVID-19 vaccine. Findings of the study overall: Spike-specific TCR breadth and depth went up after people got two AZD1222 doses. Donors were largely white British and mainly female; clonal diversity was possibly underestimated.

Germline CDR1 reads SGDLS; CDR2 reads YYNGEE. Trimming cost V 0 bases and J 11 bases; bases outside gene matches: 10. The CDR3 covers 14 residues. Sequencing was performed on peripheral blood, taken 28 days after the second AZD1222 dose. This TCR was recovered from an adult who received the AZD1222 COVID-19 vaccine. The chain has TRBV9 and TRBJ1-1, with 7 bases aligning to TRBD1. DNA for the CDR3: TGTGCCAGCAGCGTAGTCCAAGGGGGCGCAAATGCTTTCTTT. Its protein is CASSVVQGGANAFF.